This is a list of T cell receptor beta chains from one sample in a study of T-cell reconstitution after alpha-beta-depleted transplantation in children. TCRdb re-analysed the PCR reads in MiXCR, keeping a single row per CDR3 protein. Of over 100,000 distinct CDR3 sequences detected, roughly 6% appear once; the ten largest clones hold approximately 6.6%. The sequencing used PBMCs, mostly from graft donor cells, collected 60 days after TCRalphabeta/CD19-depleted stem cell transplant. Every receptor here comes from a female patient aged 2-10 years who had a stem cell transplant for Fanconi anemia, so the T cells may come from the graft donor. Both conserved end residues are part of each CDR3. A D gene is named only where the DNA matches it firmly. Part of the rows lack a size; the others show once, few, many or a class for expanded clones.

>many|TRBJ2-7|TRBV29-1|TRBD1
CSVVGTEIYEQYF
TGCAGCGTTGTCGGGACAGAAATCTACGAGCAGTACTTC
>many|TRBJ1-1|TRBV28|NA
CAFPRDRIIEFIEAFF
TGTGCCTTCCCAAGGGACCGGATCATAGAATTTATTGAAGCTTTCTTT
>NA|TRBJ2-7|TRBV6-1|NA
CASVQGFSQYF
TGTGCCAGCGTACAGGGTTTCTCGCAGTACTTC
>NA|TRBJ2-7|TRBV28|NA
CASSKPSRFPSYEQYF
TGTGCCAGCAGTAAACCAAGCAGGTTCCCATCCTACGAGCAGTACTTC
>many|TRBJ2-3|TRBV4-2|TRBD2
CASSPDFYGRETDTQYF
TGTGCCAGCAGCCCCGACTTTTACGGGAGGGAAACAGATACGCAGTATTTT
>few|TRBJ2-3|TRBV30|TRBD2
CAWSPFSGGDTQYF
TGTGCCTGGAGTCCTTTTAGCGGGGGGGATACGCAGTATTTT
>medium-sized|TRBJ2-1|TRBV20-1|TRBD2
CSATGTSGSYNEQFF
TGCAGTGCAACGGGGACTAGCGGCTCCTACAATGAGCAGTTCTTC
>many|TRBJ2-7|TRBV7-9|NA
CASSRDLLWSSYEQYF
TGTGCCAGCAGCAGGGACCTCCTATGGAGCTCCTACGAGCAGTACTTC
>many|TRBJ1-2|TRBV29-1|TRBD1
CSVATGYGYTF
TGCAGCGTAGCGACAGGGTATGGCTACACCTTC
>many|TRBJ2-7|TRBV20-1|TRBD2
CSAAGGHEQYF
TGCAGTGCCGCGGGAGGCCACGAGCAGTACTTC